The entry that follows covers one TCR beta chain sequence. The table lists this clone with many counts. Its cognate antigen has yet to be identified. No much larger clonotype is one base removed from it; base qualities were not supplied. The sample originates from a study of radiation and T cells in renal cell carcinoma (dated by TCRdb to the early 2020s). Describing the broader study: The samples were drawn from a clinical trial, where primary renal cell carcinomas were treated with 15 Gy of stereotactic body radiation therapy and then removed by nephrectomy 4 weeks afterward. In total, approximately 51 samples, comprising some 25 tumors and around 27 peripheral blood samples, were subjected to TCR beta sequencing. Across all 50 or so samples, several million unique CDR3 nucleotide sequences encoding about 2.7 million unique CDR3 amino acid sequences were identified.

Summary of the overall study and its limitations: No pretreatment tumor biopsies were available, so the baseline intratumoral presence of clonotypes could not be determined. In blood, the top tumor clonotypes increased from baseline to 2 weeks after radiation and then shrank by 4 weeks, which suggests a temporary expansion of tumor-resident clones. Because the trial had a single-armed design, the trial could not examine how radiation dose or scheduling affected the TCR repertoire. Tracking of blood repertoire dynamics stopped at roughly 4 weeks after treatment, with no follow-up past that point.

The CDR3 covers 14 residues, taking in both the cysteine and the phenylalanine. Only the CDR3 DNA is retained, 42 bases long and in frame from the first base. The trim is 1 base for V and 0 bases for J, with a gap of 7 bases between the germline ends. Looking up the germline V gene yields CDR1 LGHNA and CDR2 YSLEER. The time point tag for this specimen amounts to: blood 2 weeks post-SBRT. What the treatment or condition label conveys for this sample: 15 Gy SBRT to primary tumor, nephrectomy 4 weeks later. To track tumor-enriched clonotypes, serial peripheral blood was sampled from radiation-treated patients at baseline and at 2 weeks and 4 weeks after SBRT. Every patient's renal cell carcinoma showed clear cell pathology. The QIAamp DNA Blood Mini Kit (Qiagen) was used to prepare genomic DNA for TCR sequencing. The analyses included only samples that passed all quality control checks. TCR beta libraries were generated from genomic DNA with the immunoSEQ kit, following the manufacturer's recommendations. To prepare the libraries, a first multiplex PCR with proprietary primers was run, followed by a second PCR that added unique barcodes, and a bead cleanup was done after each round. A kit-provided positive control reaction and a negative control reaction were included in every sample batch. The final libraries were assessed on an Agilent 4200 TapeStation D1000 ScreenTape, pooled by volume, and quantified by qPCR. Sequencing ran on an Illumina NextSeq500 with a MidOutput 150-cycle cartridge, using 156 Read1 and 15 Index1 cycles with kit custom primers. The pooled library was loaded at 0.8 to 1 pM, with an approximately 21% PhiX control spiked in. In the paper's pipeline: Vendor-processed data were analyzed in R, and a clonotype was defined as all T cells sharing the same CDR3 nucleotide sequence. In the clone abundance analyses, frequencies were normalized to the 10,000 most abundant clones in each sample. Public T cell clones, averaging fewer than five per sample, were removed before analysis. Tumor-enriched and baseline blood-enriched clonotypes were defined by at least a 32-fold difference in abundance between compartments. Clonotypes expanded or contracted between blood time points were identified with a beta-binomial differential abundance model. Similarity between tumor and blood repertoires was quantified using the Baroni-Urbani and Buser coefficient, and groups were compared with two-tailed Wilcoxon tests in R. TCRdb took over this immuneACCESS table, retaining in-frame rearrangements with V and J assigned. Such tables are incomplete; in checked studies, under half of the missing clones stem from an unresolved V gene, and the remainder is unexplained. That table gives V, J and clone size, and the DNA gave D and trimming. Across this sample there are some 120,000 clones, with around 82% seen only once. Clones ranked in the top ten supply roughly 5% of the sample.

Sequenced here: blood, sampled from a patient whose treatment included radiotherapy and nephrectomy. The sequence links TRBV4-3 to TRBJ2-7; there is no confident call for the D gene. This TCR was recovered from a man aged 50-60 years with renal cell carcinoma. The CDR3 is CASSQGTSSYEQYF. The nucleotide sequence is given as TGCGCCAGCAGCCAAGGAACAAGCTCCTACGAGCAGTACTTC.